The 18 T cell receptor beta chains below come from one sample, sequenced in a study of blood T cell repertoires in COVID-19. Using immunoSEQ multiplex PCR, the repertoire was profiled, and TCRdb retains in-frame clones only, with some absent. The sample includes 200,000 to 300,000 clones, approximately 84% of them seen just once. Sequenced sample: peripheral blood. The receptors were gathered from an elderly woman with acute or convalescent COVID-19.

The chain carries TRBV6-2 or TRBV6-3 and TRBJ2-1; D is undetermined. Germline loops: CDR1 MNHEY, CDR2 SVGEGT. This CDR3 is 12 amino acids long. Trimming pared 0 bases from V and 8 bases from J, leaving 5 bases between. The CDR3 DNA is TGTGCCAGCAGTTACTCGGAGTATGAGCAGTTCTTC. This gives the protein CASSYSEYEQFF.

The chain employs TRBV28 and TRBJ1-2; tentatively, D is TRBD1 (6 bases). CDR3 length: 14 residues. Trimming left V 6 bases short and J 4 bases short, with 15 bases between. CDR1 is MDHEN, CDR2 SYDVKM, per germline. The CDR3 here is CASRLNGQTYGYTF. As DNA, the CDR3 is TGTGCCAGCAGGCTAAATGGACAGACCTATGGCTACACCTTC.

The chain employs TRBV5-1 and TRBJ2-1; weak D call: TRBD2 (5 bases). Germline lookup yields CDR1 SGHRS and CDR2 YFSETQ. Trimming stripped 1 base from V and 5 bases from J, with 13 bases between. CDR3 length: 15 amino acids. The CDR3 coding sequence is TGCGCCAGCAGCTTGTGGCGGGCTAGGGACAATGAGCAGTTCTTC. This sequence encodes CASSLWRARDNEQFF.

This chain connects TRBV6-5 to TRBJ1-1; TRBD1 matches at 11 bases. The germline gives CDR1 MNHEY, CDR2 SVGAGI. This CDR3 region has 15 residues. With V trimmed by 8 bases and J by 7 bases, 12 bases remained unmatched. The CDR3 protein is CASCHSGTGGGEAFF. In DNA, the CDR3 is TGTGCCAGCTGCCATTCCGGGACAGGGGGGGGTGAAGCTTTCTTT.

This chain joins TRBV2 and TRBJ1-2; no definite D call. Trimming cost V 5 bases and J 4 bases, with 14 bases left between them. CDR3 length equals 14 residues. Germline CDR1 SNHLY, CDR2 FYNNEI. The chain's CDR3 is CASSLAIPSYGYTF. DNA of the CDR3: TGTGCCAGCAGTTTGGCCATCCCTAGCTATGGCTACACCTTC.

The chain links TRBV29-1 to TRBJ1-4; D is perhaps TRBD1 (5 bases). The CDR3 sequence is 14 residues long. The germline CDR1 and CDR2 sequences are SQVTM and ANQGSEA. Trimming took 3 bases from V and 5 from J, leaving 13 bases between them. In DNA form, the CDR3 reads TGCAGCGTTGACCGGAGGGGAAACAATGAAAAACTGTTTTTT. Its protein is CSVDRRGNNEKLFF.

The rearrangement links TRBV4-2 to TRBJ2-4, with a possible D match to TRBD1 (5 bases). Germline CDR1 is LGHNA and CDR2 is YNFKEQ. CDR3 length: 13 residues. V was shortened by 4 bases and J by 8 bases, with 12 bases between the two germline ends. CDR3 nucleotide sequence: TGTGCCAGCAGCCCAGACCCCAGGGACATTCAGTACTTC. Its translation is CASSPDPRDIQYF.

The chain carries TRBV28 and TRBJ2-1; 8 positions match TRBD2. The V segment lost 6 bases and the J segment 12 bases; nucleotides outside the gene matches: 4. The germline V gene has CDR1 MDHEN and CDR2 SYDVKM. The CDR3 contains 11 residues. CDR3 bases: TGTGCCAGCAGCCCTAGCGGGTCGCAGTTCTTC. Amino acids: CASSPSGSQFF. Variable domain in full (rest from reference TRBV28 and TRBJ2-1): DVKVTQSSRYLVKRTGEKVFLECVQDMDHENMFWYRQDPGLGLRLIYFSYDVKMKEKGDIPEGYSVSREKKERFSLILESASTNQTSMYLCASSPSGSQFFGPGTRLTVL.

V is TRBV30 and J is TRBJ1-4, with a tentative D call TRBD1 (6 bases). This CDR3 is built from 14 residues. Germline V gives CDR1 GTSNPN, CDR2 SVGIG (reference sequence). The ends were cut back, 3 bases at V and 1 base at J, with 9 bases in the middle. CDR3 region: CAWSVGGTNEKLFF. CDR3 nucleotide sequence: TGTGCCTGGAGCGTAGGGGGAACTAATGAAAAACTGTTTTTT.

The chain has TRBV6-5 and TRBJ1-1; D is perhaps TRBD1 (6 bases). This CDR3 is built from 15 residues. V shed 10 bases and J shed 3 bases, with 21 bases lying between them. Germline V lookup: CDR1 MNHEY, CDR2 SVGAGI. Written as DNA, the CDR3 is TGTGCCACCACGGACAGTGAGAGGGAGTACACTGAAGCTTTCTTT. This sequence encodes CATTDSEREYTEAFF.

The chain has TRBV19 and TRBJ2-1; 8 positions match TRBD2. This CDR3 is 16 amino acids long. Germline V gives CDR1 LNHDA, CDR2 SQIVND (reference sequence). The V and J ends lost 3 bases and 0 bases, in that order; junction bases with no gene match: 4. CDR3 nucleotides: TGTGCCAGTAGTATCGGGGGGACTAGCTCCTACAATGAGCAGTTCTTC. Translated, it gives CASSIGGTSSYNEQFF.

The V and J genes are TRBV7-6 and TRBJ2-2, with 9 bases identical to TRBD1. This CDR3 is built from 15 residues. J was trimmed by 4 bases and V by 5 bases; bases with no gene match: 5. The germline CDR1 and CDR2 sequences are SGHVS and FNYEAQ. The CDR3 bases are TGTGCCAGCAGCCCTCGGACAGGGGCCACCGGGGAGCTGTTTTTT. Its translation: CASSPRTGATGELFF. Supplemented by reference TRBV7-6 and TRBJ2-2, the full variable domain reads GAGVSQSPRYKVTKRGQDVALRCDPISGHVSLYWYRQALGQGPEFLTYFNYEAQQDKSGLPNDRFSAERPEGSISTLTIQRTEQRDSAMYRCASSPRTGATGELFFGEGSRLTVL.

The chain combines TRBV9 with TRBJ2-5; tentatively, D is TRBD2 (6 bases). Germline CDR1 is SGDLS and CDR2 is YYNGEE. V lost 0 bases and J lost 5, with 11 bases in between. The CDR3 totals 14 residues. Here the CDR3 reads CASSVGGGFETQYF. CDR3 DNA sequence: TGTGCCAGCAGCGTAGGTGGGGGGTTCGAGACCCAGTACTTC.

V usage is TRBV6-6 and J usage is TRBJ2-1; the match to TRBD1 covers 8 bases. The V and J ends lost 6 bases and 12 bases, in that order; junction bases with no gene match: 4. Germline CDR1 and CDR2: MNHNY and SVGAGI (reference sequence). The CDR3 runs to 11 residues. DNA of the CDR3: TGTGCCAGCAGACATACAGGGGGGCAGTTCTTC. This sequence encodes CASRHTGGQFF.

The gene calls are TRBV5-1 and TRBJ2-7; D gene ambiguous. The ends were cut back, 0 bases at V and 5 bases at J, with 3 bases in the middle. Germline CDR1 and CDR2: SGHRS and YFSETQ. The CDR3 runs to 11 residues. The CDR3: CASSLADEQYF. DNA of the CDR3: TGCGCCAGCAGCTTGGCCGACGAGCAGTACTTC.

This chain joins TRBV4-3 and TRBJ1-1, with no clear D. Germline V gene data show CDR1 as LGHNA and CDR2 as YSLEER. With 0 bases removed from V and 1 base from J, the gap between germline ends came to 18 bases. The CDR3 covers 18 residues. CDR3: CASSQDPRPGSGNTEAFF. The CDR3 coding sequence is TGCGCCAGCAGCCAAGATCCCCGACCGGGTTCTGGGAACACTGAAGCTTTCTTT.

This clone was detected only once. The V gene is TRBV9, the J gene TRBJ2-7; tentatively, D is TRBD2 (5 bases). The CDR3 length is 15 residues. Germline V gene sequence: CDR1 SGDLS, CDR2 YYNGEE. Trimming left V 3 bases short and J 1 base short, with 14 bases between. DNA for the CDR3: TGTGCCAGCAGCGCCGGGCGGACGGGGTCCTACGAGCAGTACTTC. It yields the protein CASSAGRTGSYEQYF.

CDR3 DNA sequence: TGTGCCAGCAGCCACCAGCCCGGGGAGGCCTACGAGCAGTACTTC. Amino acids: CASSHQPGEAYEQYF. The chain joins TRBV4-2 to TRBJ2-7, with D perhaps matching TRBD2 (6 bases). This CDR3 has 15 residues. The germline V and J ends were trimmed by 3 bases and 2 bases, with 14 bases remaining between them. CDR1 is LGHNA, CDR2 YNFKEQ, per germline.